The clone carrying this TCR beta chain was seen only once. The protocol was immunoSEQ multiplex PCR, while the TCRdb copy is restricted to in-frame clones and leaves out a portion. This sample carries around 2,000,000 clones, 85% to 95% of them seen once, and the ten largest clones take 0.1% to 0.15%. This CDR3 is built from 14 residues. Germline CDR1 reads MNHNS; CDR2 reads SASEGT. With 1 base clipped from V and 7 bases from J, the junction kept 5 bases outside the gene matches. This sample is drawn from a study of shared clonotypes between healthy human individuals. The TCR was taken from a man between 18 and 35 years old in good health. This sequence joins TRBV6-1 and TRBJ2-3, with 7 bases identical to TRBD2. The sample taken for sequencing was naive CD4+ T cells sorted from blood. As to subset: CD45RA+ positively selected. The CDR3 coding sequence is TGTGCCAGCAGTGAAGGCGGCGGGGGTTATACGCAGTATTTT. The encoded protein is CASSEGGGGYTQYF.